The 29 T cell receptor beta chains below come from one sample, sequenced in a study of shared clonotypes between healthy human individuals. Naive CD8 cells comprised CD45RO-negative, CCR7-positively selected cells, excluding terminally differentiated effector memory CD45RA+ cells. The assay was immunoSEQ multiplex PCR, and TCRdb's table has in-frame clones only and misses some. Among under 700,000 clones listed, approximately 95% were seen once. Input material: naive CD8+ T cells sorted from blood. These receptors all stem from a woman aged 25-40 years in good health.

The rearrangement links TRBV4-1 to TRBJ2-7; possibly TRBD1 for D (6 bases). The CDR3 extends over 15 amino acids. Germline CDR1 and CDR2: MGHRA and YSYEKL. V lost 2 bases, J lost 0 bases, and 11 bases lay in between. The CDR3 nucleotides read TGCGCCAGCAGCCAACAGGGGTTAGGCTCCTACGAGCAGTACTTC. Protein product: CASSQQGLGSYEQYF.

The CDR3 DNA reads TGCGCCAGCAACGGACAGGGGGCCCGTGAGCAGTTCTTC. This translates into CASNGQGAREQFF. The chain employs TRBV10-2 and TRBJ2-1; 11 bases agree with TRBD1. The CDR3 totals 13 residues. The V gene's germline CDR1 is WSHSY and CDR2 SAAADI. Trimming at V came to 7 bases and at J to 9 bases, leaving 5 bases not matched to a gene.

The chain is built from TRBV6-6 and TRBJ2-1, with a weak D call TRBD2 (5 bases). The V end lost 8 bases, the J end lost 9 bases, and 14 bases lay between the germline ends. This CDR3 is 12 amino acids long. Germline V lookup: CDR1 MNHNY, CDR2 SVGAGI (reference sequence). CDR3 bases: TGTGCCAGCGGAGGTTCGGCAAGTGAGCAGTTCTTC. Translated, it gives CASGGSASEQFF.

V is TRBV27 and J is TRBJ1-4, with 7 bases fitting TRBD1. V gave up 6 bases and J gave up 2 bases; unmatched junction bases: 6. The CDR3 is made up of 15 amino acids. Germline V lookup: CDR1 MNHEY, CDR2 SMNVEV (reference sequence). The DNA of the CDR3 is TGTGCCAGCAGCAATCTACAGGGGACTAATGAAAAACTGTTTTTT. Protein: CASSNLQGTNEKLFF.

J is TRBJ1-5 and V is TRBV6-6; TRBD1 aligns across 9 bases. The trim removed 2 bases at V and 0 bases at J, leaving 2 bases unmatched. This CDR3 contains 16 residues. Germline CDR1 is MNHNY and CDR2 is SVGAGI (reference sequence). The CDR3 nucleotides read TGTGCCAGCAGTTACGGGACAGGGTATAGCAATCAGCCCCAGCATTTT. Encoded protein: CASSYGTGYSNQPQHF.

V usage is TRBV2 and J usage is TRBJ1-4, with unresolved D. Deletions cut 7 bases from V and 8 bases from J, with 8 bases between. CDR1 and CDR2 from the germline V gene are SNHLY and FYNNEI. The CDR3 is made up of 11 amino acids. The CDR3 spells CASTPGEKLFF. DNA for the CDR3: TGTGCCAGCACCCCGGGCGAAAAACTGTTTTTT.

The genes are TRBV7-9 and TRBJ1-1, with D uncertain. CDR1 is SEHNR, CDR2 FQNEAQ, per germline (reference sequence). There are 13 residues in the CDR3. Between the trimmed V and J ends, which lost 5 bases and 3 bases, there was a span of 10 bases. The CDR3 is CASSQLVDTEAFF. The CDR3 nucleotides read TGTGCCAGCAGCCAGTTGGTTGACACTGAAGCTTTCTTT.

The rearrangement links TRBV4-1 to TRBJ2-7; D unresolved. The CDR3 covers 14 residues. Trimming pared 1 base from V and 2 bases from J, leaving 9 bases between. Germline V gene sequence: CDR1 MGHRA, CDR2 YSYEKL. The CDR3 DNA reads TGCGCCAGCAGCCAAGGAGCCAGTCCCTACGAGCAGTACTTC. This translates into CASSQGASPYEQYF.

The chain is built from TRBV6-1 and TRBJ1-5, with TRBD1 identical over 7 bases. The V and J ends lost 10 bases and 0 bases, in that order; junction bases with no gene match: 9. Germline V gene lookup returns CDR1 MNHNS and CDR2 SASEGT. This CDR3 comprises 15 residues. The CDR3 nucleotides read TGTGCCATTCAAAAGGACAGGAGTAGCAATCAGCCCCAGCATTTT. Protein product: CAIQKDRSSNQPQHF.

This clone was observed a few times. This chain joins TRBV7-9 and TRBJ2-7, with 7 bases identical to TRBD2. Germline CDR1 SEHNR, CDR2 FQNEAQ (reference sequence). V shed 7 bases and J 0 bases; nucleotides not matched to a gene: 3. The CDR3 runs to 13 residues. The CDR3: CASIGGSSYEQYF. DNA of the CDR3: TGTGCCAGCATAGGCGGGAGCTCCTACGAGCAGTACTTC.

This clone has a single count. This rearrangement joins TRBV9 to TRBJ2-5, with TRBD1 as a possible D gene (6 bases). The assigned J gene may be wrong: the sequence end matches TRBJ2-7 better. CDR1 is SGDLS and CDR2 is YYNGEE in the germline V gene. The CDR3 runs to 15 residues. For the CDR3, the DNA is TGTGCCAGCAGCGTAGGACAGGTAGAATCCTACGAGCAGTACTTC. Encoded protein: CASSVGQVESYEQYF.

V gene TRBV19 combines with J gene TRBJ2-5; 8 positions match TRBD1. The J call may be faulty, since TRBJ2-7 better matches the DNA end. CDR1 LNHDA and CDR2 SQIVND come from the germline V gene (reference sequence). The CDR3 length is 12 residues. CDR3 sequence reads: CASRTGTSEQYF. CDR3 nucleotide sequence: TGTGCCAGCCGGACAGGGACGAGCGAGCAGTACTTC.

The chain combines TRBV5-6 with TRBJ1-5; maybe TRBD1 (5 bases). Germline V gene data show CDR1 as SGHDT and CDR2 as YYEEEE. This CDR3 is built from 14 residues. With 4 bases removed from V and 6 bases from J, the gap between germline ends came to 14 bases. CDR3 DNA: TGTGCCAGCAGCATCGGAGCAGGGCTTCAGCCCCAGCATTTT. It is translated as CASSIGAGLQPQHF.

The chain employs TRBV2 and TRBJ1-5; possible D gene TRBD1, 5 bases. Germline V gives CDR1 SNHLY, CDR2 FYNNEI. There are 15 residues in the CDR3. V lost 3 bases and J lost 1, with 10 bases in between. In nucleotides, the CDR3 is TGTGCCAGCAGTGAGAAGACAGCAAGCAATCAGCCCCAGCATTTT. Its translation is CASSEKTASNQPQHF.

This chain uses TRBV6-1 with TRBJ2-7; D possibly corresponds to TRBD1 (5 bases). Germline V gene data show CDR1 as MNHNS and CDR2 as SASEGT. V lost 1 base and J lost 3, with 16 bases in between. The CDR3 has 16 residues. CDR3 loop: CASSEGKEWGGYEQYF. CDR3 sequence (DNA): TGTGCCAGCAGTGAAGGGAAGGAGTGGGGCGGCTACGAGCAGTACTTC.

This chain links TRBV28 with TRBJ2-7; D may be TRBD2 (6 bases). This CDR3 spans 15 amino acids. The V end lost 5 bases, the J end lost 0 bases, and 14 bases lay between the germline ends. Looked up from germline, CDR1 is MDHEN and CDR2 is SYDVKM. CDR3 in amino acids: CASSRERGLSYEQYF. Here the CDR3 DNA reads TGTGCCAGCAGTCGGGAGAGGGGACTCTCCTACGAGCAGTACTTC. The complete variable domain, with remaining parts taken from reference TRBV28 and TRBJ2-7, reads DVKVTQSSRYLVKRTGEKVFLECVQDMDHENMFWYRQDPGLGLRLIYFSYDVKMKEKGDIPEGYSVSREKKERFSLILESASTNQTSMYLCASSRERGLSYEQYFGPGTRLTVT.

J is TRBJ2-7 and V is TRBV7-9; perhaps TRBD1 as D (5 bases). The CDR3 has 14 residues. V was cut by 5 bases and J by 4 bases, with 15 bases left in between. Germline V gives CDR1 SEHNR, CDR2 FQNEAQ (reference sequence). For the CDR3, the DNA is TGTGCCAGCAGCCCCGTAGTGGGGCTGTACGAGCAGTACTTC. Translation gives CASSPVVGLYEQYF.

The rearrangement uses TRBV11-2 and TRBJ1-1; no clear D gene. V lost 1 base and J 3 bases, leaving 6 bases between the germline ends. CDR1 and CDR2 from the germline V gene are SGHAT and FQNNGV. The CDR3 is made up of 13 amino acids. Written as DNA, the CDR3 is TGTGCCAGCAGCTTAGCGATGTACACTGAAGCTTTCTTT. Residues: CASSLAMYTEAFF. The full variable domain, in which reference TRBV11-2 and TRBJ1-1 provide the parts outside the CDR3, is EAGVAQSPRYKIIEKRQSVAFWCNPISGHATLYWYQQILGQGPKLLIQFQNNGVVDDSQLPKDRFSAERLKGVDSTLKIQPAKLEDSAVYLCASSLAMYTEAFFGQGTRLTVV.

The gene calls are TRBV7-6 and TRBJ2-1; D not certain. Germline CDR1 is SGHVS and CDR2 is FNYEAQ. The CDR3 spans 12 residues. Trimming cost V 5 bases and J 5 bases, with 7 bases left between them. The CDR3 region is CASSPLDNEQFF. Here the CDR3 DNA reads TGTGCCAGCAGCCCATTAGACAATGAGCAGTTCTTC.

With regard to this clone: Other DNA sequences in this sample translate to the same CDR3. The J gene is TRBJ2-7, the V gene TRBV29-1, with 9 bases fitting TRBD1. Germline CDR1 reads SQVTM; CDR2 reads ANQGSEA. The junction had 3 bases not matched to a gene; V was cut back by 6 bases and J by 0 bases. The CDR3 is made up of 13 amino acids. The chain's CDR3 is CSVRDRVSYEQYF. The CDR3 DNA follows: TGCAGCGTCCGGGACAGGGTCTCCTACGAGCAGTACTTC.

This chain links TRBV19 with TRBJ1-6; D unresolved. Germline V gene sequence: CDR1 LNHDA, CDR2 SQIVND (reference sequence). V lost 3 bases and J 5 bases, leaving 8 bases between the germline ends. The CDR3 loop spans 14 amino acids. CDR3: CASSIGGNNSPLHF. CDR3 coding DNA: TGTGCCAGTAGTATCGGCGGCAATAATTCACCCCTCCACTTT.

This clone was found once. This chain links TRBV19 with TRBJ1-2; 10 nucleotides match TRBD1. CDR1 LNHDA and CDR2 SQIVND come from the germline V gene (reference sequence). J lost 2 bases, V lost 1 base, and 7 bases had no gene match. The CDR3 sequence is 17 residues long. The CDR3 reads CASSIVLGQGENYGYTF. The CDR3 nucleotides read TGTGCCAGTAGTATAGTTCTCGGACAGGGGGAAAACTATGGCTACACCTTC.

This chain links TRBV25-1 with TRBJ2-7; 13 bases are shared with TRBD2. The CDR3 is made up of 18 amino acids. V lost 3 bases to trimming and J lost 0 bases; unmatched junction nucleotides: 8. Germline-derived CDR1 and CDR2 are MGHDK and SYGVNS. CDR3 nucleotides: TGTGCCAGCAGTGATGCTGGACTAGCGGGAGATTACTCCTACGAGCAGTACTTC. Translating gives CASSDAGLAGDYSYEQYF.

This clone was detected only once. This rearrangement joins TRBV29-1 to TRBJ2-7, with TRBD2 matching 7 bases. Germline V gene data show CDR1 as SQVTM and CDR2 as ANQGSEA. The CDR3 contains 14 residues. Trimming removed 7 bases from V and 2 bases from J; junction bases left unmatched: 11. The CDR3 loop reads CSAGPRDYPYEQYF. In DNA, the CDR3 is TGCAGCGCGGGGCCCCGGGACTATCCCTACGAGCAGTACTTC.

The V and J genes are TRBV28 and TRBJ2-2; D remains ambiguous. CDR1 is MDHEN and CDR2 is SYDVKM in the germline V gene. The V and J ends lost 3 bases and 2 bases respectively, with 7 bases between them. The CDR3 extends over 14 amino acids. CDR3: CASSFLGNTGELFF. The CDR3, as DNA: TGTGCCAGCAGTTTTTTGGGTAACACCGGGGAGCTGTTTTTT.

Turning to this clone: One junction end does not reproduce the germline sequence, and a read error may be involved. CDR3 residues: CAIKEGVNTEAFF. DNA of the CDR3: TGTGCCATCAAGGAGGGGGTGAACACCGAAGCTTTCTTT. J is TRBJ1-1 and V is TRBV10-3, with D possibly matching TRBD1 (6 bases). Germline V lookup: CDR1 ENHRY, CDR2 SYGVKD. The CDR3 contains 13 residues.

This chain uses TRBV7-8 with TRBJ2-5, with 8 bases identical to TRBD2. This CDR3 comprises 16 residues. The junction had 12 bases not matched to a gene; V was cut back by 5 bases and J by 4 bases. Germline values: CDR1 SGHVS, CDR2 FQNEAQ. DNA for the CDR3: TGTGCCAGCAGCGCGATCTTTGCTAGCGGGCGAGAGACCCAGTACTTC. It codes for CASSAIFASGRETQYF.

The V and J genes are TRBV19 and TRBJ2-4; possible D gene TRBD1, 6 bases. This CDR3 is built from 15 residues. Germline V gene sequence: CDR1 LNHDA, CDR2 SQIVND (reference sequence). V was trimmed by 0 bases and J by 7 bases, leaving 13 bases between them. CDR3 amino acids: CASSIDSGQINIQYF. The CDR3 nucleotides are TGTGCCAGTAGTATAGATTCAGGACAGATTAACATTCAGTACTTC.

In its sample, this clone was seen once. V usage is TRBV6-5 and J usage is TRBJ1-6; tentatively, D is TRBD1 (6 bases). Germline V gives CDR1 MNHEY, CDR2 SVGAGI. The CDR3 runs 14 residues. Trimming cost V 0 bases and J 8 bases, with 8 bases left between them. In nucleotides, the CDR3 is TGTGCCAGCAGTTACTCGAGGGGGTATTCACCCCTCCACTTT. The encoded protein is CASSYSRGYSPLHF.